This T cell receptor beta chain was sequenced in a study of blood T cells in healthy people across ages. Healthy Caucasians from Russia aged roughly 6 to 95 served as donors. A note on this clonotype: Its antigen is not known.

For the second PCR, which ran for about 6 to 12 cycles, a sample-barcoded 5' primer and a J-beta primer mix were used. From each sample, at least 3 million paired-end reads containing CDR3 were obtained. MiXCR was run by TCRdb on the 5' RACE reads, yielding one entry per CDR3 protein. Of roughly 700,000 distinct CDR3 sequences listed, 49% are singletons. General study findings and limits: Fewer expanded clones and more diversity marked long-lived versus aged donors.

The TCR sequence derives from a woman aged 55-70 years in good health. The sequencing sample was made of blood.

The chain's CDR3 is CASSGRGREQYF. CDR3 sequence (DNA): TGTGCCAGCAGTGGGAGGGGACGCGAGCAGTACTTC. V and J are TRBV2 and TRBJ2-7; perhaps TRBD2 as D (6 bases). Trimming removed 4 bases from V and 6 bases from J, with 10 bases in between. CDR1 is SNHLY, CDR2 FYNNEI, per germline. This CDR3 is 12 amino acids long.